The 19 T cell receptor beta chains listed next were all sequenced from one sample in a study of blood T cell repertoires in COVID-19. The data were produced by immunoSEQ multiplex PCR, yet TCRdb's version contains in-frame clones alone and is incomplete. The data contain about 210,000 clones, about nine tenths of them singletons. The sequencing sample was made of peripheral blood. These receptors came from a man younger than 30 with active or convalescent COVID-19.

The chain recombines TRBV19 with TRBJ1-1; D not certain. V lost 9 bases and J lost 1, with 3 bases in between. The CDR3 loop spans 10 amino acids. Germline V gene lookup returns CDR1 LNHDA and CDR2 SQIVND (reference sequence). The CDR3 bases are TGTGCCAGCGGGAACACTGAAGCTTTCTTT. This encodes CASGNTEAFF.

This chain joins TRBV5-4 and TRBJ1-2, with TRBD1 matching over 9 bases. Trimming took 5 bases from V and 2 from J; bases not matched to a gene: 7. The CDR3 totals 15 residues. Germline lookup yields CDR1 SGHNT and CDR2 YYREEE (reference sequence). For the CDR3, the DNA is TGTGCCAGCAGGACCGGGACAGGGCCCAACTATGGCTACACCTTC. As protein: CASRTGTGPNYGYTF.

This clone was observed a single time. CDR3 in DNA: TGTGCCAGCAGCCAGATGGGACTAGCCTACGAGCAGTACTTC. Translated, it gives CASSQMGLAYEQYF. The gene calls are TRBV28 and TRBJ2-7, with 8 bases matching TRBD2. Germline values: CDR1 MDHEN, CDR2 SYDVKM. The trim removed 6 bases at V and 2 bases at J, leaving 6 bases unmatched. The CDR3 runs 14 residues.

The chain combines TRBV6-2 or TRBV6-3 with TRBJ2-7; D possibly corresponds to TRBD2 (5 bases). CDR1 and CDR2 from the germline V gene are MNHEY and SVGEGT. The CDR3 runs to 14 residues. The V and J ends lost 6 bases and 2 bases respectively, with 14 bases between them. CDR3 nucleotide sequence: TGTGCCAGCAGCATTCTAGCTGGACCCTACGAGCAGTACTTC. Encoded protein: CASSILAGPYEQYF.

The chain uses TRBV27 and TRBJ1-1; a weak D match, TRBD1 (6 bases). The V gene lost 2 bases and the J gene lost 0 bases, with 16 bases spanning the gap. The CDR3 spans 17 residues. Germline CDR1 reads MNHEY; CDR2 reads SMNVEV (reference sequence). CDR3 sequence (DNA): TGTGCCAGCAGTTTAAGGGGGGGCGCTGATATGAACACTGAAGCTTTCTTT. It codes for CASSLRGGADMNTEAFF.

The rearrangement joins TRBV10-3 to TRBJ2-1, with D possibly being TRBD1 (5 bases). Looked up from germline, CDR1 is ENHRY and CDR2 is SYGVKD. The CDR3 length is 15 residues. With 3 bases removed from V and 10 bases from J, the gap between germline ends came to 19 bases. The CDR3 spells CAISDHWGSQWEQFF. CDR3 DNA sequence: TGTGCCATCAGTGACCACTGGGGCTCCCAATGGGAGCAGTTCTTC.

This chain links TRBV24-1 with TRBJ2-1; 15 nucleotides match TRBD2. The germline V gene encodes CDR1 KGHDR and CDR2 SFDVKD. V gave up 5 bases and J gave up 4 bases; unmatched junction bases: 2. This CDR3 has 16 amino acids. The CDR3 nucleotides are TGTGCCACCAGTGTCGGACTAGCGGGGGGGTACAATGAGCAGTTCTTC. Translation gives CATSVGLAGGYNEQFF.

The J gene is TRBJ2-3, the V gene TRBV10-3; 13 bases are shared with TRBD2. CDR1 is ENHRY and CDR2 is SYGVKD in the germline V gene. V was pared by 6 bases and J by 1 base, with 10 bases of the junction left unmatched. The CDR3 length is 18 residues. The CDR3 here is CAIRKINTSGGGTDTQYF. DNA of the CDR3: TGTGCCATCAGGAAAATTAATACTAGCGGGGGGGGCACAGATACGCAGTATTTT.

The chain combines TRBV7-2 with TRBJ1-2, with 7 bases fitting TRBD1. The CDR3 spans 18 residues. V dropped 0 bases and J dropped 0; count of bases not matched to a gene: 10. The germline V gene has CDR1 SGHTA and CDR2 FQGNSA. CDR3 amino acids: CASSLASIPGQSNYGYTF. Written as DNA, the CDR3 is TGTGCCAGCAGCTTAGCCAGTATTCCGGGACAGTCTAACTATGGCTACACCTTC.

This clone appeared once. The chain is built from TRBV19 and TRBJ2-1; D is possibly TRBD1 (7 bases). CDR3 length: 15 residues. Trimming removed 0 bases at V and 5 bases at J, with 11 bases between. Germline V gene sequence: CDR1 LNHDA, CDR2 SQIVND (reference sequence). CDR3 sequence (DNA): TGTGCCAGTAGTATAGACGCGGGACAGCACAATGAGCAGTTCTTC. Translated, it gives CASSIDAGQHNEQFF.

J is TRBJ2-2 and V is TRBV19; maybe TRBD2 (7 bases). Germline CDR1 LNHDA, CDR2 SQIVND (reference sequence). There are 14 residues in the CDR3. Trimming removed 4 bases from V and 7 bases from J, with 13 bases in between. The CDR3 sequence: CASSKRDISGELFF. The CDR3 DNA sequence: TGTGCCAGTAGTAAGCGGGACATCAGCGGGGAGCTGTTTTTT.

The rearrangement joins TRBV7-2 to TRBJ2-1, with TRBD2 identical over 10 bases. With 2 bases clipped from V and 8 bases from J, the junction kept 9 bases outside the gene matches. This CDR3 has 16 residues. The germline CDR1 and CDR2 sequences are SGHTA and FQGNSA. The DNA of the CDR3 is TGTGCCAGCAGCTTAATCTTGCTAGCGGGAGACGATGAGCAGTTCTTC. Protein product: CASSLILLAGDDEQFF.

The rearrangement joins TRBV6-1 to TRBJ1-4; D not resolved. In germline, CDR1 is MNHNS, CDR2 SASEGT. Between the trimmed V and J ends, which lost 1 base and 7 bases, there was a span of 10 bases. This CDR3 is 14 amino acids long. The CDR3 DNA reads TGTGCCAGCAGTGAAGGGATTTGGAGTGAAAAACTGTTTTTT. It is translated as CASSEGIWSEKLFF.

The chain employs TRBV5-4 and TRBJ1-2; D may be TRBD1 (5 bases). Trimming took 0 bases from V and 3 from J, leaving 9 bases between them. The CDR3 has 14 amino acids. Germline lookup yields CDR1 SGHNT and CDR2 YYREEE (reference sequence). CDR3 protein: CASSLDRGDYGYTF. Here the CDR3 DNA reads TGTGCCAGCAGCTTGGATCGGGGGGACTATGGCTACACCTTC.

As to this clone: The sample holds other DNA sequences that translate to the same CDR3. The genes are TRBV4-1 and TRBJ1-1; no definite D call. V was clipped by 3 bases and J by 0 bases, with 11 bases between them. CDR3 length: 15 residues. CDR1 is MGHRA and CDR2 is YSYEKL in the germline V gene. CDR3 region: CASSQAGGMNTEAFF. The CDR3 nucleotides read TGCGCCAGCAGCCAGGCCGGAGGTATGAACACTGAAGCTTTCTTT.

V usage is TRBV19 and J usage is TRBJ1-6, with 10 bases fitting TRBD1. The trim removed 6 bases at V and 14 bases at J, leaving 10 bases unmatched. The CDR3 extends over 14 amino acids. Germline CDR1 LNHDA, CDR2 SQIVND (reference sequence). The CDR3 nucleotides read TGTGCCAGTAGCCAAGACAGGGGGCCCGGCGCCCTCCACTTT. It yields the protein CASSQDRGPGALHF.

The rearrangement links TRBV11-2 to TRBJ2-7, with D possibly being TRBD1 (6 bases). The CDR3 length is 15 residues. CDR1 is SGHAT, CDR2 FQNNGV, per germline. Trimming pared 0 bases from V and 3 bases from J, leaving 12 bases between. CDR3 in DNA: TGTGCCAGCAGCTTAGATACGGACAGATACTACGAGCAGTACTTC. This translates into CASSLDTDRYYEQYF.

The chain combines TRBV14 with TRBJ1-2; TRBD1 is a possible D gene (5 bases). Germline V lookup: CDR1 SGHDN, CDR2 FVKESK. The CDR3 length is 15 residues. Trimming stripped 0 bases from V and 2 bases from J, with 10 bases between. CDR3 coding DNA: TGTGCCAGCAGCCAAGATACCAGGGCGAACTATGGCTACACCTTC. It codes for CASSQDTRANYGYTF.

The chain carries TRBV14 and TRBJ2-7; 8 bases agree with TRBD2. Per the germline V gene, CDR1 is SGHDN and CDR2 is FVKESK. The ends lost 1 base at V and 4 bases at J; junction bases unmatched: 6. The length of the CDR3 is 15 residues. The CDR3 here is CASSQVGRERYEQYF. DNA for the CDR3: TGTGCCAGCAGCCAAGTCGGGAGGGAGCGGTACGAGCAGTACTTC.